The 3 T cell receptor beta chains reported below all come from one sample, sequenced in a study of T cell changes during pregnancy in multiple sclerosis. Produced via immunoSEQ multiplex PCR; TCRdb's table is partial and in-frame only. The sample lists about 70,000 clones; about 94% were seen once. The specimen comprised peripheral blood, sampled in the third trimester of pregnancy. These receptors were collected from a female donor with multiple sclerosis, enrolled in a pregnancy study.

The V call is TRBV6-1, the J call TRBJ1-4; D ambiguous. CDR3 length equals 15 residues. The V end lost 8 bases, the J end lost 0 bases, and 13 bases lay between the germline ends. In germline, CDR1 is MNHNS, CDR2 SASEGT. This CDR3 reads CASQYGLATNEKLFF. In DNA, the CDR3 is TGTGCCAGCCAATATGGCCTTGCAACTAATGAAAAACTGTTTTTT.

This clone was observed once. The chain joins TRBV6-4 to TRBJ2-1; 10 bases match TRBD2. Trimming at V came to 4 bases and at J to 7 bases, leaving 7 bases not matched to a gene. CDR3 length: 15 residues. Germline loops: CDR1 MRHNA, CDR2 SNTAGT. The CDR3 DNA follows: TGTGCCAGCAGTGCAGCTAGCGGGGGACATAATGAGCAGTTCTTC. Its protein is CASSAASGGHNEQFF.

The chain combines TRBV18 with TRBJ2-2; tentative D call: TRBD1 (6 bases). V was pared by 3 bases and J by 4 bases, with 9 bases between. The CDR3 runs to 14 residues. The germline V gene encodes CDR1 KGHSH and CDR2 LQKENI. The CDR3, as DNA: TGTGCCAGCTCACCGGGGACATTCACCGGGGAGCTGTTTTTT. It yields the protein CASSPGTFTGELFF.